Shown below are 24 T cell receptor beta chains from a single sample sequenced in a study of blood T cell repertoires in COVID-19. The assay was immunoSEQ multiplex PCR, and TCRdb's table has in-frame clones only and misses some. The sample lists some 300,000 clones; approximately 90% were seen once. Input material: PBMCs or T cells enriched from blood (not recorded which). Source of these receptors: a man younger than 40 who had recovered from COVID-19.

The genes are TRBV5-4 and TRBJ2-3; 7 bases fit TRBD2. Germline CDR1 reads SGHNT; CDR2 reads YYREEE (reference sequence). This CDR3 is 13 amino acids long. The CDR3 DNA reads TGTGCTTCGGGGGGTCCCCCCGCAGATACGCAGTATTTT. Its protein product is CASGGPPADTQYF.

The chain couples TRBV27 to TRBJ2-2, with TRBD1 matching 7 bases. The V gene's germline CDR1 is MNHEY and CDR2 SMNVEV (reference sequence). The CDR3 covers 14 residues. The junction had 0 bases not matched to a gene; V was cut back by 2 bases and J by 3 bases. As DNA, the CDR3 is TGTGCCAGCAGTTTACAGGGGGACACCGGGGAGCTGTTTTTT. Encoded protein: CASSLQGDTGELFF.

A remark on this clone: Other DNA sequences in the sample encode the same CDR3. This chain joins TRBV11-2 and TRBJ1-2; D is unclear. Trimming took 1 base from V and 4 from J, leaving 7 bases between them. The CDR3 is 13 amino acids. Per the germline V gene, CDR1 is SGHAT and CDR2 is FQNNGV. The CDR3 here is CASSLGGSYGYTF. The CDR3 DNA is TGTGCCAGCAGCTTAGGAGGTAGCTATGGCTACACCTTC. The complete variable domain, with remaining parts taken from reference TRBV11-2 and TRBJ1-2, reads EAGVAQSPRYKIIEKRQSVAFWCNPISGHATLYWYQQILGQGPKLLIQFQNNGVVDDSQLPKDRFSAERLKGVDSTLKIQPAKLEDSAVYLCASSLGGSYGYTFGSGTRLTVV.

J is TRBJ2-7 and V is TRBV11-1; D may be TRBD2 (7 bases). The CDR3 is made up of 15 amino acids. The germline V gene has CDR1 SGHAT and CDR2 FQDESV (reference sequence). Trimming pared 3 bases from V and 2 bases from J, leaving 14 bases between. The CDR3 spells CASSLGLGGPYEQYF. The CDR3 coding sequence is TGTGCCAGCAGCTTGGGTCTGGGGGGGCCCTACGAGCAGTACTTC.

The chain uses TRBV5-1 and TRBJ1-2; D is ambiguous. The ends were cut back, 2 bases at V and 0 bases at J, with 14 bases in the middle. Germline V gives CDR1 SGHRS, CDR2 YFSETQ. This CDR3 is built from 16 residues. The CDR3 sequence: CASSFTPAGSNYGYTF. Written as DNA, the CDR3 is TGCGCCAGCAGCTTCACCCCTGCAGGTTCTAACTATGGCTACACCTTC. Filled out from reference TRBV5-1 and TRBJ1-2, the complete variable domain reads KAGVTQTPRYLIKTRGQQVTLSCSPISGHRSVSWYQQTPGQGLQFLFEYFSETQRNKGNFPGRFSGRQFSNSRSEMNVSTLELGDSALYLCASSFTPAGSNYGYTFGSGTRLTVV.

This chain connects TRBV21-1 to TRBJ1-6. TRBV21-1 is annotated as a pseudogene. The CDR3 loop spans 14 amino acids. CDR3 in amino acids: CASGQGTDNSPLHF. CDR3 nucleotide sequence: TGTGCCAGCGGACAAGGGACTGATAATTCACCCCTCCACTTT.

The V and J genes are TRBV3-1 (or the pseudogene TRBV3-2) and TRBJ1-1; 8 bases agree with TRBD1. Germline CDR1 reads LGHDT; CDR2 reads YNNKEL (reference sequence). The CDR3 is 13 amino acids. V shed 2 bases, J shed 7 bases, and the junction held 3 bases outside the gene matches. The CDR3 spells CASSQLGQDEAFF. CDR3 nucleotide sequence: TGTGCCAGCAGCCAACTGGGACAGGATGAAGCTTTCTTT.

The V gene is TRBV7-9, the J gene TRBJ2-7; possible D gene TRBD1, 6 bases. This CDR3 region has 15 residues. Trimming took off 5 bases at V and 2 bases at J, with 16 bases between the two ends. Germline CDR1 reads SEHNR; CDR2 reads FQNEAQ (reference sequence). The chain's CDR3 is CASSALQGRAYEQYF. For the CDR3, the DNA is TGTGCCAGCAGCGCACTCCAGGGGCGCGCCTACGAGCAGTACTTC.

This CDR3 is CASRQGSYNSPLHF. The CDR3 DNA reads TGTGCCAGTCGACAGGGCTCCTATAATTCACCCCTCCACTTT. V and J are TRBV6-5 and TRBJ1-6; 7 bases are shared with TRBD1. The CDR3 sequence is 14 residues long. Germline values: CDR1 MNHEY, CDR2 SVGAGI. V lost 9 bases to trimming and J lost 0 bases; unmatched junction nucleotides: 2.

This clone turned up a few times. The V call is TRBV5-1, the J call TRBJ1-6; D is perhaps TRBD1 (6 bases). The CDR3 has 16 residues. Trimming shortened V by 2 bases and J by 7 bases, and 16 bases separated the two germline ends. The germline V gene encodes CDR1 SGHRS and CDR2 YFSETQ. The chain's CDR3 is CASSLTGRTGNSPLHF. Here the CDR3 DNA reads TGCGCCAGCAGCTTAACAGGGCGGACGGGGAATTCACCCCTCCACTTT.

The chain links TRBV19 to TRBJ2-7, with 7 bases matching TRBD1. The CDR3 sequence is 15 residues long. The J segment lost 3 bases and the V segment lost 5 bases, leaving 10 bases of the junction unmatched. Germline-derived CDR1 and CDR2 are LNHDA and SQIVND (reference sequence). CDR3 amino acids: CASSEETGFHYEQYF. In DNA, the CDR3 is TGTGCCAGTAGTGAAGAGACAGGGTTCCACTACGAGCAGTACTTC.

This CDR3 reads CATSPPGAVNEQFF. The CDR3 DNA sequence: TGTGCCACCTCCCCGCCAGGGGCAGTGAATGAGCAGTTCTTC. V gene TRBV19 combines with J gene TRBJ2-1, with a tentative D call TRBD1 (6 bases). This CDR3 has 14 amino acids. CDR1 is LNHDA and CDR2 is SQIVND in the germline V gene (reference sequence). V lost 10 bases, J lost 7 bases, and 20 bases lay in between.

The rearrangement joins TRBV7-2 to TRBJ2-1; D perhaps matches TRBD1 (5 bases). The CDR3 consists of 16 residues. Trimming shortened V by 6 bases and J by 0 bases, and 15 bases separated the two germline ends. Germline values: CDR1 SGHTA, CDR2 FQGNSA. CDR3 residues: CASRFRAVSSYNEQFF. The CDR3 DNA follows: TGTGCCAGCAGGTTCAGGGCGGTAAGCTCCTACAATGAGCAGTTCTTC.

The rearrangement links TRBV20-1 to TRBJ2-5; TRBD2 aligns across 12 bases. Per germline, CDR1 DFQATT and CDR2 SNEGSKA (reference sequence). V dropped 3 bases and J dropped 3; count of bases not matched to a gene: 8. The CDR3 contains 16 residues. The CDR3 DNA follows: TGCAGTGCTAGTTCTCCTAGCGGGGGGGATAAAGAGACCCAGTACTTC. This translates into CSASSPSGGDKETQYF.

The V call is TRBV3-1 (or the pseudogene TRBV3-2), the J call TRBJ2-1, with D uncertain. Germline lookup yields CDR1 LGHDT and CDR2 YNNKEL (reference sequence). The CDR3 runs 12 residues. With 4 bases removed from V and 9 bases from J, the gap between germline ends came to 10 bases. CDR3 DNA sequence: TGTGCCAGCAGCCCCGTATCCGGTGAGCAGTTCTTC. Translating it yields CASSPVSGEQFF.

The chain employs TRBV6-5 and TRBJ1-5; D is possibly TRBD1 (5 bases). This CDR3 contains 14 residues. Germline lookup yields CDR1 MNHEY and CDR2 SVGAGI. V was pared by 4 bases and J by 1 base, with 8 bases between. CDR3 DNA sequence: TGTGCCAGCAGTTTCAGGGCCAGCAATCAGCCCCAGCATTTT. Translated, it gives CASSFRASNQPQHF.

The chain links TRBV5-1 to TRBJ1-5; the match to TRBD1 covers 8 bases. Germline CDR1 SGHRS, CDR2 YFSETQ. The trim removed 3 bases at V and 5 bases at J, leaving 7 bases unmatched. There are 15 residues in the CDR3. Here the CDR3 DNA reads TGCGCCAGCAGCTCGACAGGGGCAAGGGATCAGCCCCAGCATTTT. Translation gives CASSSTGARDQPQHF.

V usage is TRBV4-1 and J usage is TRBJ2-1, with D perhaps TRBD1 (5 bases). Germline V gene sequence: CDR1 MGHRA, CDR2 YSYEKL. This CDR3 comprises 13 residues. The V gene lost 0 bases and the J gene lost 10 bases, with 10 bases spanning the gap. The CDR3 protein is CASSQEGLVEQFF. CDR3 DNA sequence: TGCGCCAGCAGCCAAGAGGGGCTAGTCGAGCAGTTCTTC.

J is TRBJ1-2 and V is TRBV10-1; D remains unclear. The CDR3 has 13 amino acids. The ends were cut back, 3 bases at V and 5 bases at J, with 10 bases in the middle. Germline CDR1 and CDR2: WNHNN and SYGVQD (reference sequence). DNA for the CDR3: TGCGCCAGCAGTGACCCCGGCGGTTATGGCTACACCTTC. This gives the protein CASSDPGGYGYTF.

In DNA form, the CDR3 reads TGTGCCAGCCGACAGGGATCCTACAATGAGCAGTTCTTC. As protein: CASRQGSYNEQFF. The rearrangement links TRBV12-3 or TRBV12-4 to TRBJ2-1; 7 positions match TRBD1. The CDR3 is 13 residues long. J lost 1 base, V lost 8 bases, and 2 bases had no gene match.

The V call is TRBV2, the J call TRBJ2-1; D not certain. Germline-derived CDR1 and CDR2 are SNHLY and FYNNEI. The V end lost 5 bases, the J end lost 0 bases, and 11 bases lay between the germline ends. This CDR3 has 15 residues. The CDR3 sequence is CASSRAPGSYNEQFF. For the CDR3, the DNA is TGTGCCAGCAGTCGAGCCCCCGGCTCCTACAATGAGCAGTTCTTC.

The chain employs TRBV3-1 (or the pseudogene TRBV3-2) and TRBJ2-3, with 10 bases fitting TRBD2. The CDR3 runs 17 residues. After removal of 0 bases from V and 3 bases from J, the junction contained 6 bases not matched to a gene. CDR1 and CDR2 (germline): LGHDT, YNNKEL (reference sequence). CDR3 DNA: TGTGCCAGCAGCCAAGAGCTAGCGGGAGTGGGTACAGATACGCAGTATTTT. Encoded protein: CASSQELAGVGTDTQYF.

This chain links TRBV18 with TRBJ2-3; 8 positions match TRBD2. Trimming removed 5 bases from V and 6 bases from J; junction bases left unmatched: 16. The V gene's germline CDR1 is KGHSH and CDR2 LQKENI. CDR3 length: 17 residues. CDR3: CASSAVASGGSRDTQYF. The CDR3 DNA sequence: TGTGCCAGCTCAGCGGTGGCGAGCGGGGGCTCCCGGGATACGCAGTATTTT.

The chain links TRBV6-1 to TRBJ1-4, with 7 nucleotides matching TRBD1. V lost 3 bases to trimming and J lost 2 bases; unmatched junction nucleotides: 3. This CDR3 has 15 residues. CDR1 is MNHNS, CDR2 SASEGT, per germline. The CDR3 sequence: CASSESGGTNEKLFF. The CDR3 DNA reads TGTGCCAGCAGTGAGTCAGGGGGTACTAATGAAAAACTGTTTTTT.